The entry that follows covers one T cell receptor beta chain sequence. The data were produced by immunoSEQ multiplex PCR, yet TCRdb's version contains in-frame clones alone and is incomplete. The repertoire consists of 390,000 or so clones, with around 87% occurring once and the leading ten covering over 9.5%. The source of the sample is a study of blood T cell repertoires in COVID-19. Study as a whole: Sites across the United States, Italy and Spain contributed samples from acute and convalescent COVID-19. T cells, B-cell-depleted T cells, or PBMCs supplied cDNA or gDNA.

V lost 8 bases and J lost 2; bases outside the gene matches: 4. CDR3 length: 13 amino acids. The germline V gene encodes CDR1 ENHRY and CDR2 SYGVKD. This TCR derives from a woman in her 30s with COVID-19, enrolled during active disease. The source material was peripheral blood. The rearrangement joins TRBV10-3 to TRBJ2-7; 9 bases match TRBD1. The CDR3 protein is CAIARQGAYEQYF. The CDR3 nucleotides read TGTGCCATCGCCAGACAGGGGGCCTACGAGCAGTACTTC.